The clone carrying this T cell receptor beta chain was seen many times. The data were taken from a study of T cells in Graves' hyperthyroidism and ophthalmopathy. Looking at the study overall: Pretreatment peripheral blood was obtained at initial diagnosis.

The investigators amplified TCR beta CDR3 regions from RNA transcripts. TCR CDR3 underwent first-round RT-PCR with the HTBI primer set. TCRdb reprocessed the multiplex PCR reads via MiXCR and lists one record per CDR3 protein. The sample yields over 350,000 distinct CDR3 sequences, under 20% seen once. Duration under 3 months, a NOSPECS grade of at least 4, and a Clinical Activity Score of at least 3 characterized the ophthalmopathy patients. The sample comprised blood. The receptor was derived from a man younger than 35 with Graves' ophthalmopathy.

CDR3 amino acids: CASSPPRGRYNEQFF. CDR3 coding DNA: TGTGCCAGCAGCCCCCCGCGGGGGAGGTACAATGAGCAGTTCTTC. The rearrangement links TRBV7-3 to TRBJ2-1; 7 bases map to TRBD2. The CDR3 has 15 amino acids. CDR1 and CDR2 from the germline V gene are SGHTA and FQGTGA. The V gene end was trimmed by 5 bases and the J gene end by 4 bases; junction bases not matched to a gene: 8.